This passage covers 18 T cell receptor beta chains from one sample sequenced in a study of human T cells and chemical hapten exposure. Time point denoted: patch test 3, about 24 weeks after DPC sensitization. Regarding treatment: therapeutic diphenylcyclopropenone sensitization with weekly scalp DPC. A single record per CDR3 protein comes from TCRdb applying MiXCR to the RACE reads. The profile shows some 170,000 distinct CDR3 sequences, 28% of them singletons. The sequencing here drew on whole blood, taken in connection with sensitization to the hapten diphenylcyclopropenone (DPC). The receptors derive from a woman younger than 35 with alopecia areata. Some clones in this sample may be carry-over from other donors' samples.

The chain combines TRBV29-1 with TRBJ1-5; TRBD1 agrees at 7 bases. Germline-derived CDR1 and CDR2 are SQVTM and ANQGSEA. V dropped 6 bases and J dropped 0; count of bases not matched to a gene: 5. The CDR3 totals 14 residues. CDR3 in amino acids: CSVRQGNSNQPQHF. CDR3 sequence (DNA): TGCAGCGTACGACAGGGCAATAGCAATCAGCCCCAGCATTTT. The full variable domain, its missing parts supplied by reference TRBV29-1 and TRBJ1-5, is SAVISQKPSRDICQRGTSLTIQCQVDSQVTMMFWYRQQPGQSLTLIATANQGSEATYESGFVIDKFPISRPNLTFSTLTVSNMSPEDSSIYLCSVRQGNSNQPQHFGDGTRLSIL.

The V call is TRBV6-2 or TRBV6-3, the J call TRBJ1-1, with D tentatively TRBD1 (6 bases). This CDR3 region has 14 residues. V was cut by 6 bases and J by 5 bases, with 16 bases left in between. Germline CDR1 MNHEY, CDR2 SVGEGT. The CDR3 reads CASRGGESWTEAFF. Here the CDR3 DNA reads TGTGCCAGCAGAGGGGGGGAATCTTGGACTGAAGCTTTCTTT.

This clonotype occurred many times. The rearrangement uses TRBV5-8 and TRBJ2-4; D call uncertain. Trimming shortened V by 3 bases and J by 0 bases, and 19 bases separated the two germline ends. CDR1 is SGHTS, CDR2 YDEGEE, per germline. The length of the CDR3 is 18 residues. Here the CDR3 DNA reads TGTGCCAGCAGCTATTTTACCAGCCAACGATTAGCCAAAAACATTCAGTACTTC. It codes for CASSYFTSQRLAKNIQYF.

The chain links TRBV7-2 to TRBJ1-2, with 9 bases aligning to TRBD1. Germline lookup yields CDR1 SGHTA and CDR2 FQGNSA. The CDR3 spans 17 residues. Trimming at V came to 1 base and at J to 4 bases, leaving 10 bases not matched to a gene. The CDR3 nucleotides read TGTGCCAGCAGCTTAGTAGTAGGGGACAGGGCCTCCTATGGCTACACCTTC. It codes for CASSLVVGDRASYGYTF.

CDR3: CSASRRGDGYSPLHF. CDR3 sequence (DNA): TGCAGTGCTAGTCGGAGGGGAGATGGTTATTCACCCCTCCACTTT. The chain joins TRBV20-1 to TRBJ1-6; D perhaps matches TRBD1 (5 bases). Germline V gives CDR1 DFQATT, CDR2 SNEGSKA (reference sequence). V was cut by 3 bases and J by 8 bases, with 17 bases left in between. The CDR3 extends over 15 amino acids.

This clonotype has only a few counts. The V and J genes are TRBV5-1 and TRBJ2-5; no firm D call. V was cut by 3 bases and J by 4 bases, with 7 bases left in between. The V gene's germline CDR1 is SGHRS and CDR2 YFSETQ. The CDR3 consists of 12 residues. CDR3 nucleotide sequence: TGCGCCAGCAGCTACCGACTAGAGACCCAGTACTTC. This sequence encodes CASSYRLETQYF.

The sample holds a few counts of this clonotype. The chain uses TRBV29-1 and TRBJ2-3; D is ambiguous. Germline-derived CDR1 and CDR2 are SQVTM and ANQGSEA. V lost 7 bases to trimming and J lost 1 base, with 6 bases between them. The CDR3 totals 11 residues. CDR3 in DNA: TGCAGCGCTCCGGGCACAGATACGCAGTATTTT. Amino acid sequence: CSAPGTDTQYF.

The sample holds a few counts of this clonotype. This chain connects TRBV24-1 to TRBJ2-2; 12 bases align to TRBD2. This CDR3 comprises 17 residues. In germline, CDR1 is KGHDR, CDR2 SFDVKD. Losses at the gene ends were 2 bases for V and 1 base for J; bases not matched to a gene: 1. The CDR3 here is CATSDSTSGRNTGELFF. The CDR3 DNA sequence: TGTGCCACCAGTGATTCGACTAGCGGGAGGAACACCGGGGAGCTGTTTTTT.

This chain uses TRBV2 with TRBJ1-1; D possibly corresponds to TRBD1 (6 bases). Germline CDR1 is SNHLY and CDR2 is FYNNEI. The CDR3 spans 14 residues. The V end was cut by 3 bases, the J end by 3 bases, with 11 bases between. CDR3 coding DNA: TGTGCCAGCAGTGAGATCGCAGGGGACACTGAAGCTTTCTTT. It translates to CASSEIAGDTEAFF.

The chain recombines TRBV4-1 with TRBJ1-1, with 8 bases fitting TRBD1. From germline, CDR1 is MGHRA and CDR2 YSYEKL. This CDR3 has 13 residues. J lost 5 bases, V lost 6 bases, and 5 bases had no gene match. CDR3 amino acids: CASRPNRGTEAFF. The CDR3 bases are TGCGCCAGCAGGCCCAACAGGGGGACTGAAGCTTTCTTT.

This clonotype was found a few times. The rearrangement uses TRBV19 and TRBJ2-7; D not certain. The CDR3 runs 12 residues. With 7 bases removed from V and 3 bases from J, the gap between germline ends came to 10 bases. The germline gives CDR1 LNHDA, CDR2 SQIVND (reference sequence). This chain's CDR3 is CASTSEHYEQYF. The CDR3 coding sequence is TGTGCCAGTACCTCGGAGCACTACGAGCAGTACTTC.

The CDR3 sequence: CSARAGVLNQPQHF. In DNA, the CDR3 is TGCAGTGCTAGGGCGGGGGTCCTCAATCAGCCCCAGCATTTT. The genes are TRBV20-1 and TRBJ1-5, with D possibly being TRBD1 (5 bases). Trimming left V 3 bases short and J 3 bases short, with 12 bases between. This CDR3 spans 14 amino acids. From germline, CDR1 is DFQATT and CDR2 SNEGSKA (reference sequence).

The CDR3 spells CSVPAGAGETQYF. The DNA for the CDR3 is TGCAGTGTACCAGCGGGAGCGGGCGAGACCCAGTACTTC. The rearrangement uses TRBV20-1 and TRBJ2-5, with 8 bases aligning to TRBD2. Trimming took 7 bases from V and 5 from J; bases not matched to a gene: 9. Germline V lookup: CDR1 DFQATT, CDR2 SNEGSKA (reference sequence). The CDR3 loop spans 13 amino acids.

This clonotype was seen a handful of times. The V and J genes are TRBV20-1 and TRBJ2-7; perhaps TRBD2 as D (5 bases). Germline V gives CDR1 DFQATT, CDR2 SNEGSKA (reference sequence). Trimming removed 6 bases at V and 6 bases at J, with 15 bases between. This CDR3 has 12 residues. The CDR3 spells CSADYRLGEQYF. The CDR3, as DNA: TGCAGTGCCGACTACCGATTGGGCGAGCAGTACTTC.

In this sample, this clonotype turned up once. The V call is TRBV20-1, the J call TRBJ2-7; 7 bases agree with TRBD2. Trimming cost V 6 bases and J 2 bases; bases outside gene matches: 10. This CDR3 has 14 amino acids. Germline lookup yields CDR1 DFQATT and CDR2 SNEGSKA (reference sequence). As DNA, the CDR3 is TGCAGTGCGGCCTCCGGGACTAATACCTACGAGCAGTACTTC. It translates to CSAASGTNTYEQYF.

This clonotype was counted only a few times. V and J are TRBV25-1 and TRBJ1-1; TRBD1 matches at 7 bases. With V trimmed by 4 bases and J by 12 bases, 11 bases remained unmatched. There are 13 residues in the CDR3. Germline assignment: CDR1 MGHDK and CDR2 SYGVNS. The CDR3 loop is CASSGGTGRGSFF. In DNA form, the CDR3 reads TGTGCCAGCAGTGGTGGGACGGGCAGGGGGTCTTTCTTT.

The chain couples TRBV20-1 to TRBJ1-4; D not resolved. This CDR3 is 16 amino acids long. Germline V CDR1 and CDR2: DFQATT, SNEGSKA (reference sequence). Deletions cut 0 bases from V and 6 bases from J, with 17 bases between. The CDR3, as DNA: TGCAGTGCTAGAGACCCGGCCGCGGGGTGGGATGAAAAACTGTTTTTT. It codes for CSARDPAAGWDEKLFF.

This clonotype was detected only a few times. The chain joins TRBV6-5 to TRBJ2-2; D remains unclear. The ends were cut back, 0 bases at V and 4 bases at J, with 3 bases in the middle. The CDR3 sequence is 13 residues long. Germline V CDR1 and CDR2: MNHEY, SVGAGI. The CDR3 loop is CASSYSGTGELFF. CDR3 coding DNA: TGTGCCAGCAGTTACTCCGGCACCGGGGAGCTGTTTTTT.